The rows below give T cell receptor beta chains drawn from one sample of a study of cytomegalovirus exposure and HLA in healthy donors. Method: immunoSEQ multiplex PCR; TCRdb's copy keeps in-frame clones and lacks some. The data hold some 40,000 clones, with more than 65% observed a single time. The sequenced sample consisted of PBMCs. These receptors were taken from a man aged 50-59 years in good health and CMV-seronegative. CDR3s include the opening cysteine and the closing phenylalanine or tryptophan. D genes are given only for firm matches. Size values are once, few and many counts, or a class for expanded clones, and some rows have none.

V gene: TRBV6-5
clone size: -
D gene: -
J gene: TRBJ2-5
CDR3 protein: CASSLNPGTQYF
CDR3 DNA: TGTGCCAGCAGTCTTAACCCGGGGACCCAGTACTTC

V gene: TRBV10-3
clone size: once
D gene: -
J gene: TRBJ2-3
CDR3 protein: CAIRRGNSGGDTQYF
CDR3 DNA: TGTGCCATCAGGAGGGGGAACTCAGGAGGAGATACGCAGTATTTT

V gene: TRBV27
clone size: -
D gene: -
J gene: TRBJ2-7
CDR3 protein: CASSLFAGADEQYF
CDR3 DNA: TGTGCCAGCAGTTTATTCGCAGGGGCGGACGAGCAGTACTTC

V gene: TRBV27
clone size: -
D gene: -
J gene: TRBJ2-3
CDR3 protein: CASSSPRLEVAIPSTDTQYF
CDR3 DNA: TGTGCCAGCAGTTCCCCGAGACTCGAGGTAGCAATCCCAAGCACAGATACGCAGTATTTT

V gene: TRBV9
clone size: few
D gene: -
J gene: TRBJ1-3
CDR3 protein: CASSGQPSGNTIYF
CDR3 DNA: TGTGCCAGCAGCGGACAGCCTTCTGGAAACACCATATATTTT

V gene: TRBV5-8
clone size: -
D gene: TRBD1
J gene: TRBJ1-2
CDR3 protein: CANRQDRAYGYTF
CDR3 DNA: TGTGCCAACAGACAGGACAGGGCCTATGGCTACACCTTC

V gene: TRBV4-3
clone size: -
D gene: -
J gene: TRBJ2-3
CDR3 protein: CASSQEPSVADTQYF
CDR3 DNA: TGCGCCAGCAGCCAAGAGCCTAGCGTGGCAGATACGCAGTATTTT

V gene: TRBV29-1
clone size: -
D gene: TRBD1
J gene: TRBJ1-1
CDR3 protein: CSVEVTGPNTEAFF
CDR3 DNA: TGCAGCGTTGAAGTGACAGGGCCGAACACTGAAGCTTTCTTT

V gene: TRBV4-1
clone size: -
D gene: TRBD1
J gene: TRBJ1-2
CDR3 protein: CASSQVAGTGYYGYTF
CDR3 DNA: TGCGCCAGCAGCCAAGTGGCCGGGACAGGGTACTATGGCTACACCTTC

V gene: TRBV28
clone size: -
D gene: TRBD1
J gene: TRBJ2-7
CDR3 protein: CASTGTDPYEQYF
CDR3 DNA: TGTGCCAGCACCGGGACAGATCCCTACGAGCAGTACTTC

V gene: TRBV9
clone size: -
D gene: -
J gene: TRBJ2-1
CDR3 protein: CASSTQRGFSEQFF
CDR3 DNA: TGTGCCAGCAGCACCCAACGGGGTTTTTCTGAGCAGTTCTTC

V gene: TRBV9
clone size: once
D gene: TRBD1
J gene: TRBJ2-5
CDR3 protein: CASSAWDSEIETQYF
CDR3 DNA: TGTGCCAGCAGCGCCTGGGACAGTGAGATAGAGACCCAGTACTTC

V gene: TRBV28
clone size: -
D gene: TRBD2
J gene: TRBJ2-7
CDR3 protein: CASSSGTSGSRWYF
CDR3 DNA: TGTGCCAGCAGTTCGGGGACTAGCGGGAGCAGGTGGTACTTC

V gene: TRBV7-9
clone size: -
D gene: TRBD2
J gene: TRBJ2-1
CDR3 protein: CASSLGLADNEQFF
CDR3 DNA: TGTGCCAGCAGCTTAGGACTAGCGGACAATGAGCAGTTCTTC

V gene: TRBV5-8
clone size: -
D gene: -
J gene: TRBJ1-1
CDR3 protein: CASSLLGATEAFF
CDR3 DNA: TGTGCCAGCAGCTTGTTAGGGGCCACTGAAGCTTTCTTT

V gene: TRBV7-9
clone size: -
D gene: TRBD2
J gene: TRBJ2-1
CDR3 protein: CSSTGLANEQFF
CDR3 DNA: TGTTCCAGTACGGGACTAGCCAATGAGCAGTTCTTC

V gene: TRBV18
clone size: once
D gene: -
J gene: TRBJ2-3
CDR3 protein: CASSPGSGASADTQYF
CDR3 DNA: TGTGCCAGCTCACCCGGCTCAGGGGCCTCAGCAGATACGCAGTATTTT